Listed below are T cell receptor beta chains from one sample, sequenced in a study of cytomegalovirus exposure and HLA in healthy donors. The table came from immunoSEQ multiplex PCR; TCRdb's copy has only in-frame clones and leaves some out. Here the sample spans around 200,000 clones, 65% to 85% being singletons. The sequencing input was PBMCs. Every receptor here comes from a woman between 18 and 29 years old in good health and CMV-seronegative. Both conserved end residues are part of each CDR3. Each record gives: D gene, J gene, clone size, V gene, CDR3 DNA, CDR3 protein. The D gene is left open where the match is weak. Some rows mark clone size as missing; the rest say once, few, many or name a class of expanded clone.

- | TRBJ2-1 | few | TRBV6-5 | TGTGCCAGCAGTCGACTGGACTCTGAGCAGTTCTTC | CASSRLDSEQFF
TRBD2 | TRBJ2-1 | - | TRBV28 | TGTGCCAGCAGTTCCACACGAGCGGGAGGGAGCTCCTACAATGAGCAGTTCTTC | CASSSTRAGGSSYNEQFF
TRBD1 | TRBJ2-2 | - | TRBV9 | TGTGCCAGCAGCGATGGGACAGGGAAGTTTCCCGGGGAGCTGTTTTTT | CASSDGTGKFPGELFF
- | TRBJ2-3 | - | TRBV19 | TGTGCCAGTAGTAATCTGGTAGAATCCTCCACAGATACGCAGTATTTT | CASSNLVESSTDTQYF
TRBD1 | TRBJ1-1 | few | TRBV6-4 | TGTGCCAGCAGACCTACATACAGGGGCAGTGAAGCTTTCTTT | CASRPTYRGSEAFF
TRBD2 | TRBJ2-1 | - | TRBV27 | TGTGCCAGCACCACTAGCGGCAATGAGCAGTTCTTC | CASTTSGNEQFF
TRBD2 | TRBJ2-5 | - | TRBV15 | TGTGCCACCAGCGACGGACTAGCGGGGGCCGGGGGGACCCAGTACTTC | CATSDGLAGAGGTQYF
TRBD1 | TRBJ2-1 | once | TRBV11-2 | TGTGCCAGCAGCTTAGAGTCGGGACAGGGAGAAAATGAGCAGTTCTTC | CASSLESGQGENEQFF
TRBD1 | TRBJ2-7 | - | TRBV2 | TGTGCCAGCCAGGACAGGACCTACGAGCAGTACTTC | CASQDRTYEQYF
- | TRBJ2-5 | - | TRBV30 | TGTGCCTGGAGCGCCAGGGGAGTGGATCGAGAGACCCAGTACTTC | CAWSARGVDRETQYF
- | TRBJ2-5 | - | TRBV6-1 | TGTGCCAGCAGTCAGAATAGCGAGACCCAGTACTTC | CASSQNSETQYF
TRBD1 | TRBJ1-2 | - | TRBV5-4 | TGTGCCAGCAGCCGAAGGACAGGGGTACCCTATGGCTACACCTTC | CASSRRTGVPYGYTF
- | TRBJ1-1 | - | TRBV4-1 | TGCGCCAGCACCCTGGGAGGCGGTGAAGCTTTCTTT | CASTLGGGEAFF
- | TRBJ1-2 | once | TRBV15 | TGTGCCACCACACATGGCGGCCAGAACTATGGCTACACCTTC | CATTHGGQNYGYTF
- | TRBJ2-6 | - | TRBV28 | TGTGCCAGCAGTACCATCGGGTTCTCTGGGGCCAACGTCCTGACTTTC | CASSTIGFSGANVLTF
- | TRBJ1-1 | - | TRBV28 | TGTGCCAGCTATAAAGGTGGCGGCGGTACTGAAGCTTTCTTT | CASYKGGGGTEAFF
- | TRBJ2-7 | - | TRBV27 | TGTGCCAGCAGTTTGAACAGGGTCACCTACGAGCAGTACTTC | CASSLNRVTYEQYF
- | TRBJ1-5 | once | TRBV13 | TGTGCCAGCAGCTTAGGGGAGCAGCCCCAGCATTTT | CASSLGEQPQHF
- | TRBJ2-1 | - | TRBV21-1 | TGTGCCAGCAGCCAGATCAGCGGGAGAAGGTACAATGAGCAGTTCTTC | CASSQISGRRYNEQFF
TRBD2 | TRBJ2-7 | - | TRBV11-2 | TGTGCCAGCAGCTTAGATTGGGGCGGGGCGGGAGGTTACGAGCAGTACTTC | CASSLDWGGAGGYEQYF
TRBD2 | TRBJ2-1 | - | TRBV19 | TGTGCCAGTAGTATTATGTTCGGTAGCGGGAATAACAATGAGCAGTTCTTC | CASSIMFGSGNNNEQFF
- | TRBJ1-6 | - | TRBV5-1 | TGCGCCAGCAGCTTTAGCCGGGGGGACATTAATTTACCCCTCCACTTT | CASSFSRGDINLPLHF
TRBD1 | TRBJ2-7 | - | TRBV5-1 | TGCGCCAGCAGAACGGACAGGGGCGAGCAGTACTTC | CASRTDRGEQYF
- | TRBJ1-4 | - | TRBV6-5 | TGTGCCAGCAGTTACTCAGGACATAAGAATGAAAAACTGTTTTTT | CASSYSGHKNEKLFF
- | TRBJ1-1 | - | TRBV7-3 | TGTGCCAGCAGCTTAAGCAGGGTTACGAACACTGAAGCTTTCTTT | CASSLSRVTNTEAFF
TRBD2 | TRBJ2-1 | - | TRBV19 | TGTGCCAGTAGTTTTAGCGGGAGTACCTACAATGAGCAGTTCTTC | CASSFSGSTYNEQFF
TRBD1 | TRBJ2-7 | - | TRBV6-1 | TGTGCCAGCAGTAAACAGCAGGGGGATTTCTACGAGCAGTACTTC | CASSKQQGDFYEQYF
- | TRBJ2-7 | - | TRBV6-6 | TGTGCCAGCAGTTATGCGACCGTTGGGAGCTACGAGCAGTACTTC | CASSYATVGSYEQYF
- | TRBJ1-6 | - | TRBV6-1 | TGTGCCAGCAGTGCGGGGAGGCCTAGCTCCTATAATTCACCCCTCCACTTT | CASSAGRPSSYNSPLHF
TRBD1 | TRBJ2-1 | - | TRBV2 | TGTGCCAGCAGTGAACGTCTGGGACAGCCCTACAATGAGCAGTTCTTC | CASSERLGQPYNEQFF
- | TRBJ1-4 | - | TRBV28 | TGTGCCAGCAGTTGGAGGATGGAGGAAGCAACTAATGAAAAACTGTTTTTT | CASSWRMEEATNEKLFF
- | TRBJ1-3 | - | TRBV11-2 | TGTGCCAGCAGCCTAAAAGCGGAGCGAAACACCATATATTTT | CASSLKAERNTIYF
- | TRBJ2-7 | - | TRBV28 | TGTGCCAGCAGTTTATTTTACAGGGAAAACTACGAGCAGTACTTC | CASSLFYRENYEQYF
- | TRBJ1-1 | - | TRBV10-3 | TGTGCCATCAGTGAACGGGGGGGCACTGAAGCTTTCTTT | CAISERGGTEAFF
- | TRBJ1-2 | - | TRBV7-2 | TGTGCCAGCAGCTTAGAAATCTCGCAGGGTCGTGGCTACACCTTC | CASSLEISQGRGYTF
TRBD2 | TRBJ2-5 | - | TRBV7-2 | TGTGCCAGCAGCACCTACGGGACTAGCAGCCAAGAGACCCAGTACTTC | CASSTYGTSSQETQYF
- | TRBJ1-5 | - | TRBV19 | TGTGCCAGTGAACAGGGTTCTTACAATCAGCCCCAGCATTTT | CASEQGSYNQPQHF
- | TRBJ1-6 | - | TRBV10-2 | TGCGCCAGCAGTGAAACAGGGAACAATTCACCCCTCCACTTT | CASSETGNNSPLHF
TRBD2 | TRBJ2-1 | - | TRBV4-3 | TGCGCCAGCAGCCAAGCCGTCGGCCTAGCGGGCCTCGAAGGTGAGCAGTTCTTC | CASSQAVGLAGLEGEQFF
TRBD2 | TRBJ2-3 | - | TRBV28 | TGTGCCAGCGCCTCCGGGACTAGTGGCACAGATACGCAGTATTTT | CASASGTSGTDTQYF
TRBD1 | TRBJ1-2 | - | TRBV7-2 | TGTGCCAGCAGCATACCGGGACAGGGAGTCAACTATGGCTACACCTTC | CASSIPGQGVNYGYTF
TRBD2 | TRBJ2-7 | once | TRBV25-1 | TGTGCCAGCAGTGAATACTATACTAGCGGGAGCTACGAGCAGTACTTC | CASSEYYTSGSYEQYF
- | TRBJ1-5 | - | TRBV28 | TGTGCCAGCAGCCTTGGGGGGGCATACTATCAGCCCCAGCATTTT | CASSLGGAYYQPQHF
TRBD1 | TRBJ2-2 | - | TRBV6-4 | TGTGCCAGCAGTCAAACAGGGGGCACTGGAACCGGGGAGCTGTTTTTT | CASSQTGGTGTGELFF
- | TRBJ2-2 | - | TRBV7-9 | TGTGCCAGCAGCTTCGACCTCGTCGGGACCGGGGAGCTGTTTTTT | CASSFDLVGTGELFF
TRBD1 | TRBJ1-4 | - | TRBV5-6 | TGTGCCAGCAGCCATGGGACAGGGGGTGAAAAACTGTTTTTT | CASSHGTGGEKLFF
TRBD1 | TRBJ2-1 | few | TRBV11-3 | TGTGCCAGCAGCTCCGGGACAGGGTCCTACAATGAGCAGTTCTTC | CASSSGTGSYNEQFF
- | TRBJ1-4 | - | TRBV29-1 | TGCAGCGTGGAGTGGCCGACTTTAACCGGGGGACTGTTTTTT | CSVEWPTLTGGLFF
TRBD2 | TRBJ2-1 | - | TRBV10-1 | TGCGCCAGCAGTGCTGGCGGGAGGGCCGACAATGAGCAGTTCTTC | CASSAGGRADNEQFF
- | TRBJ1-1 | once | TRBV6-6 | TGTGCCAGCACCAACCCGGTAGGAGGAACTGAAGCTTTCTTT | CASTNPVGGTEAFF
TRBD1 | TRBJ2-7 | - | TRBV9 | TGTGCCAGCAGCGGCTGGACAGGGGTCCCCTACGAGCAGTACTTC | CASSGWTGVPYEQYF
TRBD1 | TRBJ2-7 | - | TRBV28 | TGTGCCAGCAGGGGGACAGGGGCCTACGAGCAGTACTTC | CASRGTGAYEQYF
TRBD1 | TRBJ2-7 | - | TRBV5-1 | TGCGCCAGCAGCTTGACCGACAGGGTTCCATACGAGCAGTACTTC | CASSLTDRVPYEQYF
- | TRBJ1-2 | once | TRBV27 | TGTGCCAGCAGTTCGGCCACAGGGACCCTAAACTATGGCTACACCTTC | CASSSATGTLNYGYTF
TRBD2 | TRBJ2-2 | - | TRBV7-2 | TGTGCCAGCAGCTTAGACGGTAGCGGGAGATGGTGGGTCGGGGAGCTGTTTTTT | CASSLDGSGRWWVGELFF
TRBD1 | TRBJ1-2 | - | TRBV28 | TGTGCCAGCAGTTCCGGACAGGGGGTGTATGGCTACACCTTC | CASSSGQGVYGYTF
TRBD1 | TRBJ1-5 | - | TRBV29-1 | TGCAGCGTCGGGACAGGGGTTGGTCAGCCCCAGCATTTT | CSVGTGVGQPQHF
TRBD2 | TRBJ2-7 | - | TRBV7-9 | TGTGCCAGCGTCCTAGCGGGAGGGTCCTCCTACGAGCAGTACTTC | CASVLAGGSSYEQYF
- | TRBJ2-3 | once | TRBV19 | TGTGCCAGTAGTATAGGGGCTACCACAGATACGCAGTATTTT | CASSIGATTDTQYF
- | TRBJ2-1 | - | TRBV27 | TGTGCCAGCACCTACAGGGTTGGCAATGAGCAGTTCTTC | CASTYRVGNEQFF